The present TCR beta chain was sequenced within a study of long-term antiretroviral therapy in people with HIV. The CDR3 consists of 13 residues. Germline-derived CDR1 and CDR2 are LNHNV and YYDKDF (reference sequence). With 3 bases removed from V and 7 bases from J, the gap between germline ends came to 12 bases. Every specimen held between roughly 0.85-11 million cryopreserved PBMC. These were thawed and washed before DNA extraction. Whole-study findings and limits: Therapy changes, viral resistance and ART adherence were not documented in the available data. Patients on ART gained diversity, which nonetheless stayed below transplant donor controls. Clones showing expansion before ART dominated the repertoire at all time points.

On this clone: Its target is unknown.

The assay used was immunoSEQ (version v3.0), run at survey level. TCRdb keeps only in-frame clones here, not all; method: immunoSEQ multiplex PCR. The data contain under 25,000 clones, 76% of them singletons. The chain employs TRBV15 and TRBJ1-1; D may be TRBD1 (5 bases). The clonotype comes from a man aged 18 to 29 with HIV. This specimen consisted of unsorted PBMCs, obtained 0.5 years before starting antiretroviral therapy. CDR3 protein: CATSSLMGDEAFF. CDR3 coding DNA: TGTGCCACCAGCAGTCTCATGGGGGATGAAGCTTTCTTT.